The 9 T cell receptor beta chains reported below all come from one sample, sequenced in a study of T-cell memory formation after mild COVID-19. Via MiXCR, TCRdb re-called the 5' RACE reads, giving one row per CDR3 protein. The sample yields about 200,000 distinct CDR3 sequences, 9.5% seen once. Material for sequencing was PBMCs or a T cell subset sorted from them (not recorded which). These TCRs come from a young man who had mild COVID-19 (a few samples of this study predate the infection). Cell type and time point are not known.

This clonotype was seen a handful of times. The V call is TRBV7-9, the J call TRBJ1-5; D not certain. Trimming pared 3 bases from V and 3 bases from J, leaving 12 bases between. The germline V gene encodes CDR1 SEHNR and CDR2 FQNEAQ (reference sequence). The CDR3 length is 15 residues. The CDR3 here is CASSFSYGYNQPQHF. The CDR3 nucleotides read TGTGCCAGCAGCTTTTCTTACGGATACAATCAGCCCCAGCATTTT.

The genes are TRBV11-2 and TRBJ1-6; 9 bases fit TRBD1. V dropped 6 bases and J dropped 4; count of bases not matched to a gene: 7. Germline V gene data show CDR1 as SGHAT and CDR2 as FQNNGV. The length of the CDR3 is 16 residues. This CDR3 reads CASSSPGTGYNSPLHF. The CDR3 DNA follows: TGTGCCAGCAGTTCCCCCGGGACAGGGTATAATTCACCCCTCCACTTT.

This clonotype was found many times. The chain uses TRBV7-3 and TRBJ2-1; D uncertain. The V and J ends lost 4 bases and 7 bases respectively, with 14 bases between them. Germline lookup yields CDR1 SGHTA and CDR2 FQGTGA. The CDR3 is 14 amino acids. CDR3 in DNA: TGTGCCAGCAGCTCCTCGGGTCTAACTAATGAGCAGTTCTTC. Protein sequence: CASSSSGLTNEQFF.

This clonotype was seen more than once but under ten times. As DNA, the CDR3 is TGTGCCAGCAGCGTAGAACTCCTGGCGAACACCGGGGAGCTGTTTTTT. Amino acids: CASSVELLANTGELFF. The V and J genes are TRBV9 and TRBJ2-2; the D is unclear. The CDR3 length is 16 residues. Trimming shortened V by 0 bases and J by 0 bases, and 9 bases separated the two germline ends. Per germline, CDR1 SGDLS and CDR2 YYNGEE.

The table lists this clonotype with many counts. The J gene is TRBJ2-4, the V gene TRBV7-9; 7 nucleotides match TRBD1. Germline CDR1 is SEHNR and CDR2 is FQNEAQ (reference sequence). This CDR3 has 13 residues. Germline trimming cut 0 bases from V and 10 bases from J; bases unmatched to any gene: 3. CDR3 coding DNA: TGTGCCAGCAGCTTAGCCGGGACAGAAATTCAGTACTTC. This encodes CASSLAGTEIQYF.

This clonotype was recorded a few times. The rearrangement joins TRBV6-1 to TRBJ1-2; D remains ambiguous. V was pared by 10 bases and J by 5 bases, with 14 bases between. The CDR3 consists of 12 residues. The germline gives CDR1 MNHNS, CDR2 SASEGT. The CDR3: CATPVTYYGYTF. In DNA form, the CDR3 reads TGTGCCACCCCGGTTACCTATTATGGCTACACCTTC.

The table lists this clonotype with many counts. V gene TRBV7-2 combines with J gene TRBJ1-2; perhaps TRBD1 as D (5 bases). This CDR3 has 14 amino acids. V dropped 8 bases and J dropped 4 bases, with 17 bases sitting between them. Germline V gene sequence: CDR1 SGHTA, CDR2 FQGNSA. The CDR3 DNA sequence: TGTGCCAGCCTCCCGGGGCTTGAATTCTATGGCTACACCTTC. Translation gives CASLPGLEFYGYTF.

This clonotype came up many times. The rearrangement joins TRBV20-1 to TRBJ1-5; D not certain. This CDR3 is built from 13 residues. Trimming took 6 bases from V and 0 from J, leaving 9 bases between them. Germline values: CDR1 DFQATT, CDR2 SNEGSKA (reference sequence). The CDR3: CSARGSSNQPQHF. CDR3 nucleotides: TGCAGTGCCCGCGGAAGTAGCAATCAGCCCCAGCATTTT.

This clonotype has a handful of counts. The chain links TRBV5-1 to TRBJ1-2, with D possibly TRBD1 on 5 matching bases. Deletions cut 4 bases from V and 0 bases from J, with 16 bases between. The CDR3 sequence is 16 residues long. Germline values: CDR1 SGHRS, CDR2 YFSETQ. The CDR3 protein is CASSPTGQVANYGYTF. Here the CDR3 DNA reads TGCGCCAGCAGCCCGACGGGGCAGGTAGCTAACTATGGCTACACCTTC.